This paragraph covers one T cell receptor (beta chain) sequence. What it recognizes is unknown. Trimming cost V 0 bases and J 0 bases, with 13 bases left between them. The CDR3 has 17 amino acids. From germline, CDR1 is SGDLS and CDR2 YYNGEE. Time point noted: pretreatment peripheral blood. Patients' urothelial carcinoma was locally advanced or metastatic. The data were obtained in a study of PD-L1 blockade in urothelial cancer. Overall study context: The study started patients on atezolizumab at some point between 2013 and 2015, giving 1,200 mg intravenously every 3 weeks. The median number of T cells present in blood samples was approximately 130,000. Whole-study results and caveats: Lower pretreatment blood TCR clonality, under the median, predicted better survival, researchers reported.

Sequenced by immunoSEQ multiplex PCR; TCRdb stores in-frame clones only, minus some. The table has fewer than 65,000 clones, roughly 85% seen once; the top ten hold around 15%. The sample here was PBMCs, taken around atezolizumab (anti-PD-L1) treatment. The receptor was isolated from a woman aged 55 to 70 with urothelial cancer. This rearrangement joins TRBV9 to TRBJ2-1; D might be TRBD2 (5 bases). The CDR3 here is CASSVEEASSSYNEQFF. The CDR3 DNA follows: TGTGCCAGCAGCGTAGAGGAGGCTTCGAGCTCCTACAATGAGCAGTTCTTC.